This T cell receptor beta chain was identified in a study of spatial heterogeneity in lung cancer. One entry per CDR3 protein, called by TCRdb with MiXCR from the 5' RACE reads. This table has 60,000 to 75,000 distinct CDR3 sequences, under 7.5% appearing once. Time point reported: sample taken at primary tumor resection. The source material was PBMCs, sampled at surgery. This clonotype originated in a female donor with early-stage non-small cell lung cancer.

The DNA of the CDR3 is TGTGCCAGCAGCTTAGCGGGGGGGCAGGGCAATCAGCCCCAGCATTTT. Translation: CASSLAGGQGNQPQHF. The rearrangement joins TRBV11-1 to TRBJ1-5, with D possibly TRBD1 on 6 matching bases. The CDR3 runs 16 residues. CDR1 is SGHAT and CDR2 is FQDESV in the germline V gene (reference sequence). V lost 0 bases and J lost 2, with 11 bases in between.